The 18 T cell receptor beta chains below all came from one sample that was sequenced in a study of T cells in tuberculosis (dated 2018 in TCRdb). To prepare the library, the immunoSEQ multiplex PCR assay was applied. TCRdb retrieved this table from immuneACCESS and kept in-frame rearrangements only. Not all clones are present; in checked studies, unresolved V genes account for under half, and no reason is known for the remainder. The sample data list about 35,000 clones, and around 92% of these were observed just once. Approximately 8.1% of the sample is held by the ten biggest clonotypes. The sequenced sample consisted of PBMCs. These receptors were taken from a donor between 10 and 35 years old with latent tuberculosis or without tuberculosis infection. Some clones in this sample may be carry-over from other donors' samples.

The rearrangement uses TRBV28 and TRBJ2-1; no clear D gene. CDR1 and CDR2 (germline): MDHEN, SYDVKM. With 7 bases removed from V and 7 bases from J, the gap between germline ends came to 23 bases. The CDR3 loop spans 16 amino acids. The CDR3 DNA follows: TGTGCCAGCAATGAACCTCTCGGTAGAGGCGTTAATGAGCAGTTCTTC. As protein: CASNEPLGRGVNEQFF. Based on the CDR3 plus reference TRBV28 and TRBJ2-1, the full variable domain is DVKVTQSSRYLVKRTGEKVFLECVQDMDHENMFWYRQDPGLGLRLIYFSYDVKMKEKGDIPEGYSVSREKKERFSLILESASTNQTSMYLCASNEPLGRGVNEQFFGPGTRLTVL.

The V and J genes are TRBV18 and TRBJ1-2; D remains ambiguous. V lost 3 bases, J lost 8 bases, and 10 bases lay in between. The germline V gene has CDR1 KGHSH and CDR2 LQKENI. There are 12 residues in the CDR3. The CDR3 protein is CASSPSVWGYTF. DNA for the CDR3: TGTGCCAGCTCACCGAGTGTCTGGGGCTACACCTTC.

J is TRBJ2-7 and V is TRBV9; the D gene is possibly TRBD2 (5 bases). This CDR3 has 13 residues. Trimming removed 2 bases from V and 3 bases from J, with 9 bases in between. Germline CDR1 SGDLS, CDR2 YYNGEE. The CDR3 sequence is CASSVSGSYEQYF. The CDR3 coding sequence is TGTGCCAGCAGCGTCAGCGGCAGCTACGAGCAGTACTTC.

This clone occurred once. V gene TRBV30 combines with J gene TRBJ1-6, with 8 positions matching TRBD1. The germline gives CDR1 GTSNPN, CDR2 SVGIG (reference sequence). The CDR3 runs to 14 residues. V lost 3 bases and J lost 7; bases outside the gene matches: 5. CDR3 residues: CAWSTGGRNSPLHF. CDR3 in DNA: TGTGCCTGGAGCACAGGGGGTCGCAATTCACCCCTCCACTTT. Full variable domain (remainder filled in from reference TRBV30 and TRBJ1-6): SQTIHQWPATLVQPVGSPLSLECTVEGTSNPNLYWYRQAAGRGLQLLFYSVGIGQISSEVPQNLSASRPQDRQFILSSKKLLLSDSGFYLCAWSTGGRNSPLHFGNGTRLTVT.

The rearrangement joins TRBV28 to TRBJ2-7; 8 bases fit TRBD2. Germline V gene lookup returns CDR1 MDHEN and CDR2 SYDVKM. J lost 4 bases, V lost 3 bases, and 11 bases had no gene match. The CDR3 runs to 16 residues. The CDR3 spells CASSFDPGVAGYEQYF. CDR3 DNA: TGTGCCAGCAGTTTTGACCCGGGGGTAGCGGGGTACGAGCAGTACTTC.

The rearrangement uses TRBV6-5 and TRBJ1-5; D unclear. V was clipped by 6 bases and J by 7 bases, with 13 bases between them. CDR3 length: 13 amino acids. Germline loops: CDR1 MNHEY, CDR2 SVGAGI. The CDR3 loop is CASSLNIGQPQHF. CDR3 bases: TGTGCCAGCAGCCTTAATATCGGGCAGCCCCAGCATTTT.

The chain recombines TRBV6-6 with TRBJ2-1; D may be TRBD2 (5 bases). Trimming took off 5 bases at V and 4 bases at J, with 12 bases between the two ends. Per germline, CDR1 MNHNY and CDR2 SVGAGI (reference sequence). This CDR3 is 14 amino acids long. CDR3 amino acids: CASSPAGEYNEQFF. The CDR3 bases are TGTGCCAGCAGTCCTGCGGGCGAGTACAATGAGCAGTTCTTC.

Only one count was recorded for this clone. The J gene is TRBJ1-2, the V gene TRBV14, with 11 nucleotides matching TRBD1. CDR3 length equals 19 residues. Germline CDR1 is SGHDN and CDR2 is FVKESK. With 0 bases clipped from V and 8 bases from J, the junction kept 17 bases outside the gene matches. DNA of the CDR3: TGTGCCAGCAGCCAAGATCTTGGGACAGGGGGATACCAACTGGAAGGCTACACCTTC. Its translation: CASSQDLGTGGYQLEGYTF. The variable domain in full, completed from reference TRBV14 and TRBJ1-2, reads EAGVTQFPSHSVIEKGQTVTLRCDPISGHDNLYWYRRVMGKEIKFLLHFVKESKQDESGMPNNRFLAERTGGTYSTLKVQPAELEDSGVYFCASSQDLGTGGYQLEGYTFGSGTRLTVV.

The chain is built from TRBV29-1 and TRBJ1-1, with 12 bases aligning to TRBD1. This CDR3 contains 13 residues. The junction had 1 base not matched to a gene; V was cut back by 7 bases and J by 1 base. Per germline, CDR1 SQVTM and CDR2 ANQGSEA. The CDR3 sequence: CSGGQGANTEAFF. CDR3 in DNA: TGCAGCGGGGGACAGGGGGCGAACACTGAAGCTTTCTTT.

J is TRBJ1-1 and V is TRBV29-1, with 8 bases matching TRBD1. The germline gives CDR1 SQVTM, CDR2 ANQGSEA. The V and J ends lost 7 bases and 4 bases, in that order; junction bases with no gene match: 5. The length of the CDR3 is 12 residues. This chain's CDR3 is CSGQGAGTEAFF. The CDR3 DNA reads TGCAGCGGGCAGGGGGCGGGCACTGAAGCTTTCTTT.

This clone was seen a single time. The chain combines TRBV2 with TRBJ1-5, with TRBD1 as a possible D gene (6 bases). The CDR3 covers 14 residues. Deletions cut 5 bases from V and 4 bases from J, with 12 bases between. Germline CDR1 reads SNHLY; CDR2 reads FYNNEI. The CDR3 bases are TGTGCCAGCAGTCCGACAGGACGAAATCAGCCCCAGCATTTT. This sequence encodes CASSPTGRNQPQHF.

This chain links TRBV19 with TRBJ1-2; the match to TRBD1 covers 8 bases. The CDR3 sequence is 15 residues long. Germline lookup yields CDR1 LNHDA and CDR2 SQIVND (reference sequence). Trimming cost V 3 bases and J 3 bases; bases outside gene matches: 6. The CDR3 DNA is TGTGCCAGTAGTATCCCGCCGACAGGGGACTATGGCTACACCTTC. It translates to CASSIPPTGDYGYTF.

The rearrangement joins TRBV2 to TRBJ1-1; no firm D call. Germline lookup yields CDR1 SNHLY and CDR2 FYNNEI. The CDR3 runs 11 residues. The V end was cut by 5 bases, the J end by 6 bases, with 7 bases between. CDR3 sequence reads: CASSWEAEAFF. The CDR3 DNA sequence: TGTGCCAGCAGTTGGGAGGCTGAAGCTTTCTTT.

This chain connects TRBV6-1 to TRBJ1-5, with D hard to call. This CDR3 is built from 13 residues. Trimming stripped 6 bases from V and 1 base from J, with 7 bases between. CDR1 MNHNS and CDR2 SASEGT come from the germline V gene. The CDR3 bases are TGTGCCAGCAGAATACGGAGCAATCAGCCCCAGCATTTT. It codes for CASRIRSNQPQHF.

The V and J genes are TRBV29-1 and TRBJ1-1; no firm D call. The CDR3 extends over 14 amino acids. From germline, CDR1 is SQVTM and CDR2 ANQGSEA. V was shortened by 4 bases and J by 0 bases, with 12 bases between the two germline ends. Here the CDR3 reads CSVVGRNMNTEAFF. The CDR3 DNA reads as TGCAGCGTTGTGGGCCGGAACATGAACACTGAAGCTTTCTTT. Full variable domain (outside the CDR3, taken from reference TRBV29-1 and TRBJ1-1): SAVISQKPSRDICQRGTSLTIQCQVDSQVTMMFWYRQQPGQSLTLIATANQGSEATYESGFVIDKFPISRPNLTFSTLTVSNMSPEDSSIYLCSVVGRNMNTEAFFGQGTRLTVV.

The rearrangement joins TRBV11-2 to TRBJ2-1; 7 positions match TRBD2. Trimming removed 4 bases from V and 4 bases from J; junction bases left unmatched: 10. Germline V gives CDR1 SGHAT, CDR2 FQNNGV. This CDR3 has 16 residues. The CDR3 reads CASSSFGGSGYNEQFF. The CDR3 DNA reads as TGTGCCAGCAGCTCGTTTGGCGGGAGTGGGTACAATGAGCAGTTCTTC.

This chain uses TRBV15 with TRBJ1-2; 12 bases align to TRBD1. CDR1 is LNHNV, CDR2 YYDKDF, per germline (reference sequence). Trimming at V came to 3 bases and at J to 5 bases, leaving 4 bases not matched to a gene. This CDR3 is built from 15 residues. CDR3 sequence: CATSSRDRGPYGYTF. CDR3 bases: TGTGCCACCAGCAGCCGGGACAGGGGGCCGTATGGCTACACCTTC.

V gene TRBV28 combines with J gene TRBJ1-5; TRBD1 aligns across 7 bases. The CDR3 is 14 amino acids. V lost 10 bases, J lost 0 bases, and 6 bases stayed unmatched. Germline CDR1 is MDHEN and CDR2 is SYDVKM. The CDR3 DNA reads TGTGCCACCCATTCAGGGGGTAGCAATCAGCCCCAGCATTTT. Amino acid sequence: CATHSGGSNQPQHF.